This TCR beta chain was retrieved from a study of shared clonotypes between healthy human individuals. For the study at large: The plates for each donor numbered three CD4 naive, three CD4 memory, two CD8 naive and one CD8 memory.

Produced via immunoSEQ multiplex PCR; TCRdb's table is partial and in-frame only. Of about 110,000 clones in the sample, roughly 70% were seen once. Overall study results and limits: Sampling involved blood alone; tissue repertoires likely differ. Sorted-subset sequencing, rarefaction showed, was incomplete despite large depth. Naive subsets generally exceeded memory subsets in estimated richness.

Germline loops: CDR1 SGDLS, CDR2 YYNGEE. This CDR3 has 16 residues. V lost 4 bases, J lost 2 bases, and 19 bases lay in between. This clone was counted ten times or more. The antigen remains unidentified. The clonotype was recovered from a young woman in good health. This chain connects TRBV9 to TRBJ2-7, with D perhaps matching TRBD1 (6 bases). The sequencing sample was made of memory CD8+ T cells sorted from blood. The subset: CD45RO+ cells pooled with CCR7-negative TemRA cells. CDR3 residues: CASSLNTGTPPYEQYF. The CDR3 DNA reads TGTGCCAGCAGCCTCAATACCGGGACACCACCCTACGAGCAGTACTTC.